This T cell receptor beta chain emerged from a study of shared clonotypes between healthy human individuals (dated by TCRdb to 2020 to 2022). The study in broad terms: The cohort included three men and a couple of women between 18 and 49 years of age. For each donor, CD4 naive and CD4 memory were each run on three plates, CD8 naive on two plates, and CD8 memory on one plate. To estimate repertoire size and how much clonotypes are shared between individuals, the study performed deep sequencing of blood TCR repertoires from five healthy adults. To increase sequencing depth and limit assay-specific biases, different laboratories used diverse techniques to prepare libraries and sequence TCR repertoires. Between about 0.8 and 9 billion PBMCs per donor were obtained by leukapheresis.

TCR CDR3 regions were amplified from genomic DNA by multiplex PCR using the deep immunoSEQ assay. For each cell subset, the extracted genomic DNA was distributed evenly across all wells of several immunoSEQ 96-well plates, and each plate served as one replicate. For sorted subsets, each replicate PCR was loaded with about 200 ng genomic DNA, equivalent to about 30,000 T cell genomes. Purified libraries were measured with a Qubit 3.0 fluorometer, size-checked on a Bioanalyzer 2100, and measured again with the KAPA Library Quantification kit. Every immunoSEQ 96-well plate was sequenced on a separate single-read 150-cycle Illumina NextSeq 550 flow cell. As for how the authors treated the data: Because only junctional sequences without quality scores were contained in the immunoSEQ output, filtering matching that applied to full-length reads could not be performed. Sequences were annotated with PyIR, a Python wrapper for IgBLAST v1.9, using IMGT germline references to assign V/J genes and CDR3. Any read was removed if the V/J assignment was weak (E-value above 1e-6), the CDR3 was missing, or the read contained stop codons, out-of-frame junctions, or ambiguous translated residues. V3J clonotypes were defined by identical inferred V gene, J gene, and CDR3 amino acid sequence. Percentage overlap between repertoires was computed as shared unique clonotypes divided by the size of the smaller repertoire. Richness of each repertoire was evaluated using RTK rarefaction, the Chao1 estimator, and Recon v2.1 estimates of unobserved clonotypes. OLGA was used to compute generation probabilities for all TCRbeta clonotypes that the gDNA method yielded from a handful of donors. TCRdb re-hosts the immuneACCESS table, in-frame sequences only. Its copies lack some clones; in the studies checked, an unresolved V gene accounts for under half of them, and the cause for the rest is not known. V, J and clone size are those of that table, while D and trimming were read from the DNA. This sample has around 700,000 clones in its table, and 73% of those were observed once. The leading ten clones occupy 1.5% to 2% of the sample.

To note about this clone: There is no known antigen for this receptor. Per-base qualities were not stored, and no clone one base away is much larger.

The full study reports these points: Higher generation probabilities were observed for clonotypes shared by all four sorted-subset donors than for non-shared clonotypes. The small number of donors limited the genetic and exposure-history diversity represented. Based on pairwise subsampling, the degree of clonotype sharing among donors was expected to be affected by sequencing depth. Incomplete sequencing was indicated by rarefaction of sorted-subset datasets, despite the large sequencing depth. Only blood was sampled, and tissue TCR repertoires likely differ from those in blood. Naive subsets generally had larger estimated clonotype richness than memory subsets. Across four donors, around 5% of naive CD4, over 3% of naive CD8, 2% to 2.5% of memory CD4, and around 0.4% of memory CD8 clonotypes were shared.

The donors were healthy, HIV-negative adults who had no recently reported acute infections or vaccinations. Every donor was a Caucasian adult residing in Nashville, Tennessee, USA. Magnetic negative selection was used to enrich CD4+ T cells, after which naive cells were positively selected on CD45RA and the negative fraction became the memory subset. After blood collection by leukapheresis, PBMCs were isolated using Ficoll-Histopaque density gradient centrifugation and then cryopreserved in the vapor phase of liquid nitrogen. Purity and quantity of every magnetically sorted T cell population were checked by analytical flow cytometry. Each sorted fraction had its genomic DNA isolated and then quantified by UV absorbance on a Nanodrop 2000c. The germline V gene (reference sequence) yields SEHNR for CDR1 and FQNEAQ for CDR2. The CDR3 has 16 amino acids, counting the end cysteine and phenylalanine. Left in the record is the CDR3 DNA by itself, 48 bases read in frame from the first base. After removal of 1 base from V and 8 bases from J, the junction retains 12 bases not matched to a gene.

The material sequenced was memory CD4+ T cells sorted from blood. This specimen's cell subset or site label, interpreted: CD45RA-negative fraction. Recombination linked TRBV7-9 to TRBJ2-3, with 7 middle bases fitting TRBD1. The receptor was isolated from a young woman in good health. The DNA is as follows: TGTGCCAGCAGCTTAGAGGGGGCAGGCCGTCTCGGTACGCAGTATTTT. It translates to CASSLEGAGRLGTQYF.